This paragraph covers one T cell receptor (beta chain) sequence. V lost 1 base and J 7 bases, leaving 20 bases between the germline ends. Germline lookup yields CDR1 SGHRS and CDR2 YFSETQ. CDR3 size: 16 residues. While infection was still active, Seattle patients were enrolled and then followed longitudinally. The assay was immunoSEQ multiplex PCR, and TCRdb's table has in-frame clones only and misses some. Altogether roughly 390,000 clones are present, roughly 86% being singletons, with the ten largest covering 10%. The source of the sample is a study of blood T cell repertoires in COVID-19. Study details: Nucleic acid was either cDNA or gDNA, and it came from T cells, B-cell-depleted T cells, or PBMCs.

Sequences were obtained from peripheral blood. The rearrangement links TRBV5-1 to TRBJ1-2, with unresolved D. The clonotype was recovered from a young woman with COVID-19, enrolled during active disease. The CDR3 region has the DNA TGCGCCAGCAGCTTGACTAGTCCTAACCTCCGTGGTGGCTACACCTTC. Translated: CASSLTSPNLRGGYTF.